Included here is one T cell receptor (beta chain) sequence, with context. What it binds is unknown. This specimen comes from a study of a mutant IDH1 vaccine in newly diagnosed glioma. Study details: Beforehand, treatment had been radiotherapy, temozolomide, or both; the majority received both.

Study results and limitations: The occurrence of vaccine-induced immune responses was seen in around 95% of patients. Changes in top peripheral clonotypes did not appear linked to pseudoprogression.

Sample time point: week 47, end of study. Each dose delivered 300 ug of mutant IDH1 20-mer peptide subcutaneously with imiquimod. Profiled with immunoSEQ multiplex PCR; TCRdb holds only in-frame clones, not every one. The sample has under 40,000 clones; about 80% are singletons. Trimming removed 8 bases from V and 0 bases from J, with 8 bases in between. CDR3 size: 12 residues. Germline V lookup: CDR1 MNHEY, CDR2 SMNVEV (reference sequence). This receptor was identified in a man between 25 and 39 years old with glioma. This chain joins TRBV27 and TRBJ2-7, with a weak D call TRBD2 (6 bases). The sample here was PBMCs, taken from a glioma patient whose treatment included an IDH1 peptide vaccine. The CDR3 region has the DNA TGTGCCAGCTCGGAGGGCTCCTACGAGCAGTACTTC. The encoded protein is CASSEGSYEQYF.